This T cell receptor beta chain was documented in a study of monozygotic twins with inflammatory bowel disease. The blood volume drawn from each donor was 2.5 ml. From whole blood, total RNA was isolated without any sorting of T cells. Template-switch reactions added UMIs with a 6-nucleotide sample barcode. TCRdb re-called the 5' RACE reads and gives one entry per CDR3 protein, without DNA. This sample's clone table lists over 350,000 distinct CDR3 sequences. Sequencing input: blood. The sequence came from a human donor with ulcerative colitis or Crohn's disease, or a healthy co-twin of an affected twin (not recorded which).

CDR3 in amino acids: CASSFYPSGENTEAFF. This chain uses TRBV5-5 with TRBJ1-1. Germline loops: CDR1 SGHKS, CDR2 YYEKEE (reference sequence). The CDR3 has 16 amino acids.